The sequence of this TCR beta chain was determined in a study of T cells after posttransplantation cyclophosphamide. Generated by immunoSEQ multiplex PCR, the TCRdb table keeps only in-frame clones and is missing some. The sample was found to contain around 5,000 clones, and every one recurs. Germline V gives CDR1 KGHSH, CDR2 LQKENI. The CDR3 runs 16 residues. The J segment lost 5 bases and the V segment lost 3 bases, leaving 8 bases of the junction unmatched. In its sample, this clone was seen many times. Busulfan-fludarabine conditioning, marrow transplant, and cyclophosphamide on days +3 and +4 were administered.

The chain joins TRBV18 to TRBJ1-4; 8 bases are shared with TRBD1. This TCR was recovered from a male patient aged 60 to 75 who received an allogeneic stem cell transplant from a related donor, was CMV-positive, and had no GVHD. A subset of T cells may come from the graft donor. This specimen consisted of PBMCs, obtained after allogeneic stem cell transplant with posttransplant cyclophosphamide. The CDR3, as DNA: TGTGCCAGCTCACCCGGACAGGGCAAGAGAAATGAAAAACTGTTTTTT. This sequence encodes CASSPGQGKRNEKLFF.